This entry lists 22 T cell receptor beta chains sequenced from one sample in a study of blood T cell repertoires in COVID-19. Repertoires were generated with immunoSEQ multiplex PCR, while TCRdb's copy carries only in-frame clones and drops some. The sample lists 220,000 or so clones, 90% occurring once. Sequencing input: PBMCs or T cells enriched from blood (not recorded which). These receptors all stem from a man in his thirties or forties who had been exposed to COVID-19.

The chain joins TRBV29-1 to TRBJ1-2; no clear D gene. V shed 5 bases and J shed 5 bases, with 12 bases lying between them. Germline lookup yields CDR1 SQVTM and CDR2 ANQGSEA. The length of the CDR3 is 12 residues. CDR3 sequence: CSVQRERYGYTF. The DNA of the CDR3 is TGCAGCGTTCAAAGGGAGCGTTATGGCTACACCTTC.

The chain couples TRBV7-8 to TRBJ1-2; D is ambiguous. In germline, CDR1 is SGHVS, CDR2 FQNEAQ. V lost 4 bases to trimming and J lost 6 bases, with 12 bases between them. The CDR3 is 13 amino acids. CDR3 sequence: CASSSLREDGYTF. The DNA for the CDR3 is TGTGCCAGCAGCTCTCTTCGGGAGGATGGCTACACCTTC. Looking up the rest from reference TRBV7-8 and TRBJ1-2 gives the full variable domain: GAGVSQSPRYKVAKRGQDVALRCDPISGHVSLFWYQQALGQGPEFLTYFQNEAQLDKSGLPSDRFFAERPEGSVSTLKIQRTQQEDSAVYLCASSSLREDGYTFGSGTRLTVV.

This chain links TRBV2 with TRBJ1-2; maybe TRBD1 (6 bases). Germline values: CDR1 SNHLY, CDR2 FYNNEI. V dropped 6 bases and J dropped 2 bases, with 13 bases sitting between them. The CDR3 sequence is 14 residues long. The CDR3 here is CASSATQGNYGYTF. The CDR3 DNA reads TGTGCCAGCAGCGCGACCCAGGGGAACTATGGCTACACCTTC.

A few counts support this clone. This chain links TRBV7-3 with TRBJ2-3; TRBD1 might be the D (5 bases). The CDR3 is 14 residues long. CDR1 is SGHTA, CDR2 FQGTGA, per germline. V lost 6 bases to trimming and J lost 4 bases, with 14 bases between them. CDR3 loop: CASSLQGNSDTQYF. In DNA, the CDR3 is TGTGCCAGCAGTCTCCAGGGAAACTCAGATACGCAGTATTTT. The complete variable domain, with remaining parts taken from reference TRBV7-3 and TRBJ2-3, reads GAGVSQTPSNKVTEKGKYVELRCDPISGHTALYWYRQSLGQGPEFLIYFQGTGAADDSGLPNDRFFAVRPEGSVSTLKIQRTERGDSAVYLCASSLQGNSDTQYFGPGTRLTVL.

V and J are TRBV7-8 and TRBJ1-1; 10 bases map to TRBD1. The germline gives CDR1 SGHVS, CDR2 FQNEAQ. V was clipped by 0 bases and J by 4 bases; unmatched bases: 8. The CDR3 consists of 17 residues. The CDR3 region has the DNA TGTGCCAGCAGCTTAGCGGGACAGGGGACGGGGGGCACTGAAGCTTTCTTT. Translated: CASSLAGQGTGGTEAFF.

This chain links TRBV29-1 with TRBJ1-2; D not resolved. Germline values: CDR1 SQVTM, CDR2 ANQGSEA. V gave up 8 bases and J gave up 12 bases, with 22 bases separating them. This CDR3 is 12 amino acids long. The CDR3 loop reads CSSFSDLEGDTF. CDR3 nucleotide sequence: TGCAGCTCTTTTTCGGACTTAGAAGGCGACACCTTC.

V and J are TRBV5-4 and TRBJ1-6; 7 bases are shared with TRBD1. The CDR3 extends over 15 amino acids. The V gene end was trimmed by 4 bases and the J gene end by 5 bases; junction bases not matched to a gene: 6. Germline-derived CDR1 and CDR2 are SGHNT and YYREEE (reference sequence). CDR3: CASSPQTGNNSPLHF. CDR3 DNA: TGTGCCAGCAGCCCGCAGACAGGGAATAATTCACCCCTCCACTTT. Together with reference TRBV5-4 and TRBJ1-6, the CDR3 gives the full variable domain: ETGVTQSPTHLIKTRGQQVTLRCSSQSGHNTVSWYQQALGQGPQFIFQYYREEENGRGNFPPRFSGLQFPNYSSELNVNALELDDSALYLCASSPQTGNNSPLHFGNGTRLTVT.

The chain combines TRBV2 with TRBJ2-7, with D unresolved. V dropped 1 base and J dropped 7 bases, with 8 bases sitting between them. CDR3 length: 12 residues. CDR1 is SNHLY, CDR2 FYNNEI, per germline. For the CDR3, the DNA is TGTGCCAGCAGTGAAGGGCCTGTTGAGCAGTACTTC. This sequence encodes CASSEGPVEQYF.

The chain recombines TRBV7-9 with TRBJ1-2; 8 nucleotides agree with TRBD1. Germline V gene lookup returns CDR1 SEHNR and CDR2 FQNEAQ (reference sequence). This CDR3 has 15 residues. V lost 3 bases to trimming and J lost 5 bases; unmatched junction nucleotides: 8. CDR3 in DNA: TGTGCCAGCAGCTTTGACGGGACAGGAGCATATGGCTACACCTTC. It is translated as CASSFDGTGAYGYTF.

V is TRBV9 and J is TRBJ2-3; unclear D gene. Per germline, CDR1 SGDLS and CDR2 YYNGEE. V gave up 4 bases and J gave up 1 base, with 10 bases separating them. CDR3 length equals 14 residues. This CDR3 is CASSPRLGTDTQYF. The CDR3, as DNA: TGTGCCAGCAGCCCCCGACTCGGCACAGATACGCAGTATTTT.

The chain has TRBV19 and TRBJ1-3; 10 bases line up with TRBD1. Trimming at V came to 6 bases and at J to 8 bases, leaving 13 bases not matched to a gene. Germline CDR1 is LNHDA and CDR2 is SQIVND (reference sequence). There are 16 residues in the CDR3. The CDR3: CASSARDRGRLDTIYF. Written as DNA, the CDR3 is TGTGCCAGTAGCGCTCGGGACAGGGGTCGATTGGACACCATATATTTT. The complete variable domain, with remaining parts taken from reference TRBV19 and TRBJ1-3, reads DGGITQSPKYLFRKEGQNVTLSCEQNLNHDAMYWYRQDPGQGLRLIYYSQIVNDFQKGDIAEGYSVSREKKESFPLTVTSAQKNPTAFYLCASSARDRGRLDTIYFGEGSWLTVV.

The DNA for the CDR3 is TGTGCCAGCAGCTACACCGGGGTCTACAATGAGCAGTTCTTC. Protein: CASSYTGVYNEQFF. This chain joins TRBV5-4 and TRBJ2-1; D possibly corresponds to TRBD2 (5 bases). This CDR3 region has 14 residues. Germline V lookup: CDR1 SGHNT, CDR2 YYREEE (reference sequence). The ends were cut back, 3 bases at V and 3 bases at J, with 10 bases in the middle.

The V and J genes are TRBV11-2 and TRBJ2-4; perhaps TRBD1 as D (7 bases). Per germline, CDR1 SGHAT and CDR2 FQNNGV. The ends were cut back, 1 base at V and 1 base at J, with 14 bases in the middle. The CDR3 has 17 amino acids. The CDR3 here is CASSLVGDSGAKNIQYF. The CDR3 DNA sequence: TGTGCCAGCAGCTTAGTAGGGGACAGCGGGGCCAAAAACATTCAGTACTTC.

The CDR3 nucleotides are TGTGCCAGCAGTTACCGAAACAGGGTTAATTCACCCCTCCACTTT. Its protein is CASSYRNRVNSPLHF. The chain recombines TRBV6-5 with TRBJ1-6; TRBD1 might be the D (6 bases). Trimming took 2 bases from V and 6 from J, leaving 11 bases between them. Germline V gene sequence: CDR1 MNHEY, CDR2 SVGAGI. CDR3 length equals 15 residues.

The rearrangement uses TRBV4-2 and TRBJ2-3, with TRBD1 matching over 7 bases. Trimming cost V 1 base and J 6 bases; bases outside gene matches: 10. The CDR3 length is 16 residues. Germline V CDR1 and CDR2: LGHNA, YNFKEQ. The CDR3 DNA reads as TGTGCCAGCAGCCAAGGGGAGACAGGGAATGTGGATACGCAGTATTTT. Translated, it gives CASSQGETGNVDTQYF.

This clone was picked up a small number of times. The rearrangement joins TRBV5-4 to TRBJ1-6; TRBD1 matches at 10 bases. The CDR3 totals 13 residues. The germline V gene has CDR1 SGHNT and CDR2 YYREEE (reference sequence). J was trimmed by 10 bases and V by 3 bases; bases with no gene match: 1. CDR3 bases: TGTGCCAGCAGCTCGACAGGGGGCTCACCCCTCCACTTT. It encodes CASSSTGGSPLHF.

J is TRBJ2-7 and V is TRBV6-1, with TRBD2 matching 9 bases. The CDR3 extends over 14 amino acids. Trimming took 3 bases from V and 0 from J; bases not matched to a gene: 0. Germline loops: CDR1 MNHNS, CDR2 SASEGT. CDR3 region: CASSERGGSYEQYF. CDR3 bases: TGTGCCAGCAGTGAGCGGGGGGGCTCCTACGAGCAGTACTTC.

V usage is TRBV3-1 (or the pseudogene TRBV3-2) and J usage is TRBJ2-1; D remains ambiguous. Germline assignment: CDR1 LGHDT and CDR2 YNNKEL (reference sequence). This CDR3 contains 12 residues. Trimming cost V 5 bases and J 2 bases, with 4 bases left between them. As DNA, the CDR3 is TGTGCCAGCAGCGACACCTACAATGAGCAGTTCTTC. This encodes CASSDTYNEQFF.

CDR3 bases: TGTGCCTGGAGCGCTGACAGTTTCGGAAACACCATATATTTT. Translation gives CAWSADSFGNTIYF. The V and J genes are TRBV30 and TRBJ1-3, with TRBD1 as a possible D gene (5 bases). There are 14 residues in the CDR3. Trimming took off 3 bases at V and 4 bases at J, with 13 bases between the two ends. Per the germline V gene, CDR1 is GTSNPN and CDR2 is SVGIG (reference sequence). Full variable domain (outside the CDR3, taken from reference TRBV30 and TRBJ1-3): SQTIHQWPATLVQPVGSPLSLECTVEGTSNPNLYWYRQAAGRGLQLLFYSVGIGQISSEVPQNLSASRPQDRQFILSSKKLLLSDSGFYLCAWSADSFGNTIYFGEGSWLTVV.

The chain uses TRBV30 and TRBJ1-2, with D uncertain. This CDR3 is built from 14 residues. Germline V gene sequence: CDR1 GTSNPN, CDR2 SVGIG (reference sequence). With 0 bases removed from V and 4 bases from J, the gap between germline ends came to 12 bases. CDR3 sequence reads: CAWSVLGVGYGYTF. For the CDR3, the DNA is TGTGCCTGGAGTGTACTAGGAGTCGGCTATGGCTACACCTTC.

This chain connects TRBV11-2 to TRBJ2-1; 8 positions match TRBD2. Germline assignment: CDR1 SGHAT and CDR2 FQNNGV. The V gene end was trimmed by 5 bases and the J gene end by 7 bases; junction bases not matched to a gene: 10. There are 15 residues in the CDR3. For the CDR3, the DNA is TGTGCCAGCAGCCCCCGCTTGCGGGAGGATAATGAGCAGTTCTTC. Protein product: CASSPRLREDNEQFF. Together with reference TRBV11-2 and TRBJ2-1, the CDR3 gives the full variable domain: EAGVAQSPRYKIIEKRQSVAFWCNPISGHATLYWYQQILGQGPKLLIQFQNNGVVDDSQLPKDRFSAERLKGVDSTLKIQPAKLEDSAVYLCASSPRLREDNEQFFGPGTRLTVL.

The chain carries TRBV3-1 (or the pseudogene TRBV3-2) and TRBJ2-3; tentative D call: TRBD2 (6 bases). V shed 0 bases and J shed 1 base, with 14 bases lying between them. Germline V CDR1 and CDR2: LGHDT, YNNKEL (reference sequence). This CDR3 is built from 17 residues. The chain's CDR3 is CASSQDWRRGGTDTQYF. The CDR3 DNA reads TGTGCCAGCAGCCAAGATTGGAGGCGGGGAGGCACAGATACGCAGTATTTT.